This T cell receptor beta chain was captured by sequencing in a study of blood T cell repertoires in COVID-19. Study context: Samples taken during acute and convalescent COVID-19 were collected in the United States, Italy and Spain. T cells, B-cell-depleted T cells, or PBMCs supplied cDNA or gDNA.

In the authors' methods: Cell counts per sample came from amplifying reference gene primers. TCRdb's copy holds only in-frame clones and misses some; the assay was immunoSEQ multiplex PCR. Clone size and V and J calls were adopted from that table, with D and trimming inferred from the DNA. The table lists tens of thousands of clones, 82% of them singletons, with 12% to 15% in the top ten. Germline V gives CDR1 SEHNR, CDR2 FQNEAQ (reference sequence). The CDR3 loop spans 15 amino acids. Trimming cost V 5 bases and J 7 bases, with 21 bases left between them. Source material: peripheral blood. This TCR came from a woman of 80 years or more with acute or convalescent COVID-19. This sequence joins TRBV7-9 and TRBJ2-7, with D perhaps TRBD2 (6 bases). The CDR3 sequence is CASSPPGRELGEQYF. CDR3 DNA: TGTGCCAGCAGCCCCCCGGGACGGGAGTTGGGGGAGCAGTACTTC.